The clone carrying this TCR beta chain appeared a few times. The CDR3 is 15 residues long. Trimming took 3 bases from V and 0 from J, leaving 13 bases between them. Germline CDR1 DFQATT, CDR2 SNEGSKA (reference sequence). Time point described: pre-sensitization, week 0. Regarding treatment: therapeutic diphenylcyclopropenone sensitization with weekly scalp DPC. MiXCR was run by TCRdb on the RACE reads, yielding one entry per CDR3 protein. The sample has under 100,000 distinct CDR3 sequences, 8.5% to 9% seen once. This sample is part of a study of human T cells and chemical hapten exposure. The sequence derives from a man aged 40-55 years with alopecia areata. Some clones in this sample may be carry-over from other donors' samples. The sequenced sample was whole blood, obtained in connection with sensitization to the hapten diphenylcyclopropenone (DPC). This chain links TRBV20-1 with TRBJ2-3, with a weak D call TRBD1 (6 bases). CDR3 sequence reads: CSASNPGASTDTQYF. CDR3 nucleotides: TGCAGTGCTAGCAACCCAGGGGCTAGCACAGATACGCAGTATTTT.